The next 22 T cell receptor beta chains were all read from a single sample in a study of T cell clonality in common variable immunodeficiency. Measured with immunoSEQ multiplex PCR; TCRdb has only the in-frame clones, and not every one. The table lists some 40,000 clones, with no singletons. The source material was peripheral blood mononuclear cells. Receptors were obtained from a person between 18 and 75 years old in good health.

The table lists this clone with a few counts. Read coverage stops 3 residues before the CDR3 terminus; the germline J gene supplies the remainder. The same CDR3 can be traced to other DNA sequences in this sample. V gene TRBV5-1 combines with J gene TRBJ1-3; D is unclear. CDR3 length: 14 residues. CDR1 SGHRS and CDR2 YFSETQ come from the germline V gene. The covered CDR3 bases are TGCGCCAGCAGCTTGGAACAGACTATCGGCACA. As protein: CASSLEQTIGT. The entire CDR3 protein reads CASSLEQTIGTIYF.

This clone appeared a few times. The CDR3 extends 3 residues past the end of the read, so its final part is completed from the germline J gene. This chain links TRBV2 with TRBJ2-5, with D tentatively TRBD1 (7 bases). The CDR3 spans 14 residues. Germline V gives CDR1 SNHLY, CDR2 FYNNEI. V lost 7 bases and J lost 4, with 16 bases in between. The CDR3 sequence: CASNRGTVRETQYF. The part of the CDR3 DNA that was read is TGTGCCAGCAACCGGGGGACAGTCAGAGAGACC.

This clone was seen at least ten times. The CDR3: CASSTDRGRGLAGPPDSYEQYF. Partial CDR3 DNA: TGTGCCAGCAGCACAGACAGGGGCCGAGGACTAGCGGGACCGCCAGACTCCTACGAG. The rearrangement joins TRBV7-1 to TRBJ2-7; 12 bases are shared with TRBD2. The missing CDR3 end, 3 residues past where the read stops, is filled in from the germline J gene. TRBV7-1 is known as an ORF, though its function is uncertain. V gave up 5 bases and J gave up 0 bases; unmatched junction bases: 23. The CDR3 is 22 amino acids.

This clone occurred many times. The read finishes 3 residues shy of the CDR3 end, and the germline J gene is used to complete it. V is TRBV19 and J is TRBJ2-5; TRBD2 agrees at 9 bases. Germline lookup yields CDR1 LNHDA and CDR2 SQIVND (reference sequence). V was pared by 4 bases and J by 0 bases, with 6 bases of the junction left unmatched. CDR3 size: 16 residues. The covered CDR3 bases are TGTGCCAGTAGTAAAGGGACTAGCAGTTACCAAGAGACC. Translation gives CASSKGTSSYQET. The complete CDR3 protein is CASSKGTSSYQETQYF.

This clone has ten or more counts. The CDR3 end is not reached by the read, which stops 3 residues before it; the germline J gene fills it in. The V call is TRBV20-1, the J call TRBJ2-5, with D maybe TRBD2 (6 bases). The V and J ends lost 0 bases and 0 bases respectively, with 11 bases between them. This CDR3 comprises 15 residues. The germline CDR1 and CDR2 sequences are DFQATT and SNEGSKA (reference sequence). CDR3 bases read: TGCAGTGCTAGAGATTTGAGGAGGGACCAAGAGACC. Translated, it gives CSARDLRRDQET. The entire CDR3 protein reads CSARDLRRDQETQYF.

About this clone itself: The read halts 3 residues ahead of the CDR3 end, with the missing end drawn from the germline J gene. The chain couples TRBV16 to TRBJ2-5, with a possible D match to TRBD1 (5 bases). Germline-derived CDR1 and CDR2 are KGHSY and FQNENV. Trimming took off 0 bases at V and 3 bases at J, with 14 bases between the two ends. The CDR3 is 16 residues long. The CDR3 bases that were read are TGTGCCAGCAGCCAATCGACGGCAGGGAAAAAAGAGACC. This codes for CASSQSTAGKKET. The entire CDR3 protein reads CASSQSTAGKKETQYF.

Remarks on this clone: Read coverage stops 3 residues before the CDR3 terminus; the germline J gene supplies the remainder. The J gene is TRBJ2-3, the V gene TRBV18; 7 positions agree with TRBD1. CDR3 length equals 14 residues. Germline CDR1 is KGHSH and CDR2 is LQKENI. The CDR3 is CASSPETGKETQYF. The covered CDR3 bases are TGTGCCAGCTCACCAGAGACAGGGAAGGAGACG.

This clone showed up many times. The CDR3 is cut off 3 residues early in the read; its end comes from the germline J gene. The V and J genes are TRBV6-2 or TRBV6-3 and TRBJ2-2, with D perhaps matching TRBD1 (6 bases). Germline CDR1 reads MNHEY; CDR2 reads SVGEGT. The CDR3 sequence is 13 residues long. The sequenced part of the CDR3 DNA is TGTGCCAGCAGTTACTCGGACAGCGCGGTG. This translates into CASSYSDSAV. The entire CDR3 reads CASSYSDSAVLFF.

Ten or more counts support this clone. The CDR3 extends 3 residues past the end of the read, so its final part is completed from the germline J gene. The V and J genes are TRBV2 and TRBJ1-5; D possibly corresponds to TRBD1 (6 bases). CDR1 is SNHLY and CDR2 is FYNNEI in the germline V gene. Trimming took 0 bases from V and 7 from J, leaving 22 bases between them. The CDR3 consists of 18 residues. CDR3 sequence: CASSEAPPDRLVRQPQHF. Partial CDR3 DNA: TGTGCCAGCAGTGAAGCCCCTCCTGACAGGTTGGTTAGACAGCCC.

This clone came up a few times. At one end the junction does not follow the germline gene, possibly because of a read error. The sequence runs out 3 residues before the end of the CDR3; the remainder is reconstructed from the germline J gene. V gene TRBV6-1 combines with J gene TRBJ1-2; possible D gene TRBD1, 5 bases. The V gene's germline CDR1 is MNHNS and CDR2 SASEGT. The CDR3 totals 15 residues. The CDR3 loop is CASREGTSGKYDYTF. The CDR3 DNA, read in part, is TGTGCCAGCAGGGAAGGGACTAGCGGGAAATACGAC.

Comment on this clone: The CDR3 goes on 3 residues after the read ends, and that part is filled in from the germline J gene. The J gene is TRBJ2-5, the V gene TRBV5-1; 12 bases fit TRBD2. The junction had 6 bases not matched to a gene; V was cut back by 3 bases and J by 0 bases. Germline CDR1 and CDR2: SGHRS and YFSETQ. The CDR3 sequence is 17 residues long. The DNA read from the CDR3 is TGCGCCAGCAGCTCTAGCGGGAGGGCCGGAAACCAAGAGACC. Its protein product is CASSSSGRAGNQET. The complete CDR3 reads CASSSSGRAGNQETQYF.

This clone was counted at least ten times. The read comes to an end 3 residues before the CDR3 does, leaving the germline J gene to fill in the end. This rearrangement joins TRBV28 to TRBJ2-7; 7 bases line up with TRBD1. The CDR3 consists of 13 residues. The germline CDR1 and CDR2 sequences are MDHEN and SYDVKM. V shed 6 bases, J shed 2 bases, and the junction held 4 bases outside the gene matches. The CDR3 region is CASSPTGAYEQYF. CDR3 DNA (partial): TGTGCCAGCAGCCCTACAGGGGCCTACGAG. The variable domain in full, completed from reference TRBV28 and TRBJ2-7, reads DVKVTQSSRYLVKRTGEKVFLECVQDMDHENMFWYRQDPGLGLRLIYFSYDVKMKEKGDIPEGYSVSREKKERFSLILESASTNQTSMYLCASSPTGAYEQYFGPGTRLTVT.

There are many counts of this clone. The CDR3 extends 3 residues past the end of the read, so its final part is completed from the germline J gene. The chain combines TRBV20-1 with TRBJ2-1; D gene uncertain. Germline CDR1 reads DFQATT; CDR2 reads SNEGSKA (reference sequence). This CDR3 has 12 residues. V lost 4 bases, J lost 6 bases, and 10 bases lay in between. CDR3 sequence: CSAIPVSNEQFF. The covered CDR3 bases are TGCAGTGCTATCCCAGTCTCCAATGAG.

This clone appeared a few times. The sequenced part of the CDR3 DNA is TGCAGTGCTACCTATGAGGGGTTTCAAAGTCAGCCC. It encodes CSATYEGFQSQP. From start to end, the CDR3 is CSATYEGFQSQPAFF. V and J are TRBV20-1 and TRBJ1-1; TRBD1 might be the D (5 bases). The read ends 3 residues before the CDR3 terminus; that terminus is restored from the germline J gene. Germline CDR1 DFQATT, CDR2 SNEGSKA (reference sequence). The CDR3 totals 15 residues.

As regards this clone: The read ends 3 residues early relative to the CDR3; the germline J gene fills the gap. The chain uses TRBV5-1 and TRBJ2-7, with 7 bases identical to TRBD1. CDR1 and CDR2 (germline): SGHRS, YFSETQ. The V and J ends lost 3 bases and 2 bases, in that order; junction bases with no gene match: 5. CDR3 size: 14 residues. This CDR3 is CASSSHRGAYEQYF. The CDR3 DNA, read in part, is TGCGCCAGCAGCTCGCACAGGGGCGCCTACGAG.

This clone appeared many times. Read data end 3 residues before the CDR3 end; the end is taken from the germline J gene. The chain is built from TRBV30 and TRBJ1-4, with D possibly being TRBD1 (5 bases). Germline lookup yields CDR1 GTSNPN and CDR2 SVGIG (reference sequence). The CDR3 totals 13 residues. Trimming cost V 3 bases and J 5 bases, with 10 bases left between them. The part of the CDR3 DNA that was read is TGTGCCTGGAGGGGAGGGGTAAATGAAAAA. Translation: CAWRGGVNEK. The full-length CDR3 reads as CAWRGGVNEKLFF. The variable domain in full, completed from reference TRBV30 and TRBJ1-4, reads SQTIHQWPATLVQPVGSPLSLECTVEGTSNPNLYWYRQAAGRGLQLLFYSVGIGQISSEVPQNLSASRPQDRQFILSSKKLLLSDSGFYLCAWRGGVNEKLFFGSGTQLSVL.

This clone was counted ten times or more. The sequenced CDR3 bases are TGTGCCAGCAGCCAAGAGGGACTAGCAGAATCCTCCTACAATGAG. This codes for CASSQEGLAESSYNE. The entire CDR3 sequence reads CASSQEGLAESSYNEQFF. This rearrangement joins TRBV4-2 to TRBJ2-1, with 9 bases identical to TRBD2. The read terminates 3 residues ahead of where the CDR3 ends, so the germline J gene completes it. Trimming removed 0 bases from V and 0 bases from J; junction bases left unmatched: 6. Germline loops: CDR1 LGHNA, CDR2 YNFKEQ. The CDR3 sequence is 18 residues long.

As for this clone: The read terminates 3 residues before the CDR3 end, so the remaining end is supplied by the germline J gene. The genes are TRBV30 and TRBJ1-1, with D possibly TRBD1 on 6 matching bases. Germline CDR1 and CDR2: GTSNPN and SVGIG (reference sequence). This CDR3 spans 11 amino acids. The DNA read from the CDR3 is TGTGCCTGGAAACAGGGTGGAACC. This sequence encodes CAWKQGGT. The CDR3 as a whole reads CAWKQGGTAFF.

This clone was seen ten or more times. The chain's CDR3 is CASSQGLAGVLQETQYF. Partial CDR3 DNA: TGTGCCAGCAGCCAGGGGCTAGCGGGAGTTCTACAAGAGACC. The chain has TRBV4-2 and TRBJ2-5; TRBD2 agrees at 10 bases. The read terminates 3 residues before the CDR3 end, so the remaining end is supplied by the germline J gene. J gave up 2 bases and V 3 bases, and 9 bases lay outside the gene matches. The CDR3 has 17 residues. The germline V gene has CDR1 LGHNA and CDR2 YNFKEQ.

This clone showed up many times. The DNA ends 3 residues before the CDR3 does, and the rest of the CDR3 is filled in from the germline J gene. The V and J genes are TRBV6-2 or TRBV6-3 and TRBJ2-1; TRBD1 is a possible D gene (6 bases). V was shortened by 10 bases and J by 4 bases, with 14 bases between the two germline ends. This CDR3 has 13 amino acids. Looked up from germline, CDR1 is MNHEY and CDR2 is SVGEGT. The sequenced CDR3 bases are TGTGCCACCGCCAAGACAGGATACAATGAG. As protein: CATAKTGYNE. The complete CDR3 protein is CATAKTGYNEQFF.

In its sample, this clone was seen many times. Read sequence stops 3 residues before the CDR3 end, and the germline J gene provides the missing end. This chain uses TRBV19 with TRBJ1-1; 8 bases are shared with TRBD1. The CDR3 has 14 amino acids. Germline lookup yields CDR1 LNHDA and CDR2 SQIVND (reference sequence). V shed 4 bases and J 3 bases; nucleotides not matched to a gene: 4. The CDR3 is CASSSGQGDTEAFF. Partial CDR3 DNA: TGTGCCAGTAGTAGCGGACAGGGCGACACTGAA.

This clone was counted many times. CDR3 sequence reads: CASSDRGPYEQYF. CDR3 DNA, as far as it was read: TGTGCCAGCAGTGACAGGGGACCCTACGAG. The chain is built from TRBV6-1 and TRBJ2-7, with D tentatively TRBD1 (6 bases). The observed sequence ends 3 residues before the CDR3 terminus, with the missing tail filled in from the germline J gene. Germline-derived CDR1 and CDR2 are MNHNS and SASEGT. The V end was cut by 3 bases, the J end by 2 bases, with 8 bases between. The length of the CDR3 is 13 residues.